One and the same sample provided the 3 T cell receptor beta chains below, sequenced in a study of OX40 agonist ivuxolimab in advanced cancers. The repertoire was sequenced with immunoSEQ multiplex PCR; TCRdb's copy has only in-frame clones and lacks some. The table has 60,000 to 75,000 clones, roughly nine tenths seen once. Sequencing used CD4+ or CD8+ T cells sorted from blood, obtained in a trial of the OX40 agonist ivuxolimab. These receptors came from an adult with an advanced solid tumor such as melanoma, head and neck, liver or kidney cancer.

This chain's CDR3 is CASSYSYSQETQYF. CDR3 in DNA: TGTGCCAGCAGTTACAGTTACTCCCAAGAGACCCAGTACTTC. This sequence joins TRBV6-5 and TRBJ2-5, with no clear D. V was pared by 2 bases and J by 1 base, with 8 bases between. CDR1 and CDR2 from the germline V gene are MNHEY and SVGAGI. CDR3 length: 14 residues.

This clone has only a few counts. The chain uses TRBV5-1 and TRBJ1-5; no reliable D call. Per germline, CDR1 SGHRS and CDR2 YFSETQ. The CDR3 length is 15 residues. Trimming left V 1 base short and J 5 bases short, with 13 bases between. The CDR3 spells CASSLLGGGDQPQHF. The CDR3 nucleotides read TGCGCCAGCAGCTTGTTAGGTGGAGGAGATCAGCCCCAGCATTTT. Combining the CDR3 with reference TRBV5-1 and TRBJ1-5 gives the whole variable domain KAGVTQTPRYLIKTRGQQVTLSCSPISGHRSVSWYQQTPGQGLQFLFEYFSETQRNKGNFPGRFSGRQFSNSRSEMNVSTLELGDSALYLCASSLLGGGDQPQHFGDGTRLSIL.

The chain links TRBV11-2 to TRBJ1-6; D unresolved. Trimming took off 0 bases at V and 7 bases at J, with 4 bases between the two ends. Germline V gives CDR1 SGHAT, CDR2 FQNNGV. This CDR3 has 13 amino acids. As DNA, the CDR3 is TGTGCCAGCAGCTTAGACGGGAATTCACCCCTCCACTTT. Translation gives CASSLDGNSPLHF.